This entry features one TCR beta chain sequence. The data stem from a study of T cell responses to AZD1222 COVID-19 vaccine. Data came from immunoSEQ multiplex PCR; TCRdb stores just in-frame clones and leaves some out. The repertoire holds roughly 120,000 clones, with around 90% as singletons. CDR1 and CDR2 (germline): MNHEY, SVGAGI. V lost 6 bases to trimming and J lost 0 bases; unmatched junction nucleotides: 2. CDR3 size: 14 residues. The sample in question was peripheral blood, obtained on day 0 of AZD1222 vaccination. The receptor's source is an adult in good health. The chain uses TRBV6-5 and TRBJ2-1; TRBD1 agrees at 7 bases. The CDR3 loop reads CASRTGSSYNEQFF. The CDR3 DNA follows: TGTGCCAGCAGGACAGGGAGCTCCTACAATGAGCAGTTCTTC.